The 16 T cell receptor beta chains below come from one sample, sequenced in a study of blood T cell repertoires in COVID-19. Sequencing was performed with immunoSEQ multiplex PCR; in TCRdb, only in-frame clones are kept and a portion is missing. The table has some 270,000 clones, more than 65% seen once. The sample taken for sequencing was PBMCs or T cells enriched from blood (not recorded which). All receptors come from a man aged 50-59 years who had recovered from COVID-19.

CDR3 nucleotides: TGTGCCAGCTCACCACCCGGGACTAGCGGAGAGCAGTTCTTC. Its translation is CASSPPGTSGEQFF. The V and J genes are TRBV18 and TRBJ2-1; 11 bases match TRBD2. Trimming removed 0 bases from V and 10 bases from J; junction bases left unmatched: 2. This CDR3 comprises 14 residues. Looked up from germline, CDR1 is KGHSH and CDR2 is LQKENI.

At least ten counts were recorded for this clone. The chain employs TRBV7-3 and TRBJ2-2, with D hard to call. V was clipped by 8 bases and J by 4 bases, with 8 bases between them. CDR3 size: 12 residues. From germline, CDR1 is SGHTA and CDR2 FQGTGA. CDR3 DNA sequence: TGTGCCAGCGGTCTGGCCACCGGGGAGCTGTTTTTT. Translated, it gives CASGLATGELFF.

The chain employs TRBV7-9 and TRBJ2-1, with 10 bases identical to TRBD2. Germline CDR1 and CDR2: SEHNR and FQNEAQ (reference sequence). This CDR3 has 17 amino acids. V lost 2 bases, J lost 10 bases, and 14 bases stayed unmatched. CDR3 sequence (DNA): TGTGCCAGCAGCTTAAATCAAGGGAGCGGGAGGGCAAAAGAGCAGTTCTTC. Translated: CASSLNQGSGRAKEQFF.

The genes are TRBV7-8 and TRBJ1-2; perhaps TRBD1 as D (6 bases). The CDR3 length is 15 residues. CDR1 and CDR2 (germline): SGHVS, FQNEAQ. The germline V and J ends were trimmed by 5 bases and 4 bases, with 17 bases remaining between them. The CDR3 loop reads CASSLRDTPSYGYTF. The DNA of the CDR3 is TGTGCCAGCAGCCTCCGGGACACCCCAAGCTATGGCTACACCTTC.

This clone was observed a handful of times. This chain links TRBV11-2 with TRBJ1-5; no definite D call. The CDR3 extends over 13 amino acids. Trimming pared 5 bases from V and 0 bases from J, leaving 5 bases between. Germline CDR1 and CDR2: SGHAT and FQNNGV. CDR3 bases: TGTGCCAGCAGCCGGTTTAGCAATCAGCCCCAGCATTTT. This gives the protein CASSRFSNQPQHF.

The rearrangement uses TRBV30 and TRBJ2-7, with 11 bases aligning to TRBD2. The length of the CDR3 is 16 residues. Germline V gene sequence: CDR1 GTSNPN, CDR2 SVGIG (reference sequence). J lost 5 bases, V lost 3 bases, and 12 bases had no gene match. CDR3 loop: CAWSLPGLAVFNEQYF. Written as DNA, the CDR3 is TGTGCCTGGAGCCTTCCGGGACTAGCGGTATTTAACGAGCAGTACTTC.

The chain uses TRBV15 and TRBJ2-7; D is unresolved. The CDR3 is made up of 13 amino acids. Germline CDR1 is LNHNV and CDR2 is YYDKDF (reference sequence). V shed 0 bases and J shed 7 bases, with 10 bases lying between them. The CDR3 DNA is TGTGCCACCAGCAGAGATCGCCACCGGGAGCAGTACTTC. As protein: CATSRDRHREQYF.

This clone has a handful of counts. The CDR3 here is CASSFAFRGGDGYTF. The CDR3 DNA follows: TGTGCCAGCAGCTTCGCATTCAGAGGGGGGGATGGCTACACCTTC. The V and J genes are TRBV7-9 and TRBJ1-2, with D perhaps matching TRBD1 (6 bases). The V and J ends lost 3 bases and 6 bases respectively, with 17 bases between them. Per the germline V gene, CDR1 is SEHNR and CDR2 is FQNEAQ (reference sequence). The CDR3 consists of 15 residues. Based on the CDR3 plus reference TRBV7-9 and TRBJ1-2, the full variable domain is DTGVSQNPRHKITKRGQNVTFRCDPISEHNRLYWYRQTLGQGPEFLTYFQNEAQLEKSRLLSDRFSAERPKGSFSTLEIQRTEQGDSAMYLCASSFAFRGGDGYTFGSGTRLTVV.

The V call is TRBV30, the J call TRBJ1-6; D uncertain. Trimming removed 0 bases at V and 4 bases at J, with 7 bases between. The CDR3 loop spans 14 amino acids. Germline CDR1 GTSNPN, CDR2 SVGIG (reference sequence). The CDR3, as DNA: TGTGCCTGGAGTGTACGAGGATATAATTCACCCCTCCACTTT. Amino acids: CAWSVRGYNSPLHF.

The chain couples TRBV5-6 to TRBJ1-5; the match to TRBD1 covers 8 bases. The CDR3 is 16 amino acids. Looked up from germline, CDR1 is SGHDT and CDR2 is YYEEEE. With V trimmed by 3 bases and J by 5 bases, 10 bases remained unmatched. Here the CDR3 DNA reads TGTGCCAGCAGCTGGGCAGGACAGGGCGAATATCAGCCCCAGCATTTT. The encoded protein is CASSWAGQGEYQPQHF.

This CDR3 is CASSMGQTTNEKLFF. The DNA of the CDR3 is TGTGCCAGTAGTATGGGGCAGACAACTAATGAAAAACTGTTTTTT. The rearrangement uses TRBV19 and TRBJ1-4, with D possibly TRBD1 on 5 matching bases. Trimming stripped 3 bases from V and 0 bases from J, with 8 bases between. This CDR3 has 15 amino acids. Germline V gene lookup returns CDR1 LNHDA and CDR2 SQIVND (reference sequence). The complete variable domain, with remaining parts taken from reference TRBV19 and TRBJ1-4, reads DGGITQSPKYLFRKEGQNVTLSCEQNLNHDAMYWYRQDPGQGLRLIYYSQIVNDFQKGDIAEGYSVSREKKESFPLTVTSAQKNPTAFYLCASSMGQTTNEKLFFGSGTQLSVL.

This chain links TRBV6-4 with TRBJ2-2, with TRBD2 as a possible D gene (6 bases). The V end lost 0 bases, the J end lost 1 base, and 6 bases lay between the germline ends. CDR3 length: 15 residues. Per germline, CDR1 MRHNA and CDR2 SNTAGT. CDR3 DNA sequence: TGTGCCAGCAGTGACTCTAGCGGGAACACCGGGGAGCTGTTTTTT. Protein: CASSDSSGNTGELFF.

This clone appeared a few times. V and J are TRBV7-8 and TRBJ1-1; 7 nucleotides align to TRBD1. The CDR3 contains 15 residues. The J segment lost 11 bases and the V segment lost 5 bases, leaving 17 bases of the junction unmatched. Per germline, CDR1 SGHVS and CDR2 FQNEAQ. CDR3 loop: CASSPPITGATMAFF. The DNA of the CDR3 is TGTGCCAGCAGCCCACCAATTACAGGGGCCACGATGGCTTTCTTT.

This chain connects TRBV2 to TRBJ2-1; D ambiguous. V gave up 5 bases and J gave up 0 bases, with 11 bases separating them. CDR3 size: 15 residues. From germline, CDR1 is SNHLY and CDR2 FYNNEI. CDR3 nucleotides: TGTGCCAGCAGTCGAGCGACGAGCTCCTACAATGAGCAGTTCTTC. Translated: CASSRATSSYNEQFF.

The CDR3 here is CASSSTGEPQYEQYF. The DNA for the CDR3 is TGTGCCAGCAGCTCGACAGGCGAACCCCAATACGAGCAGTACTTC. The chain joins TRBV13 to TRBJ2-7, with D maybe TRBD1 (6 bases). CDR3 length: 15 amino acids. Germline V gene lookup returns CDR1 PRHDT and CDR2 FYEKMQ (reference sequence). V lost 4 bases, J lost 4 bases, and 17 bases lay in between.

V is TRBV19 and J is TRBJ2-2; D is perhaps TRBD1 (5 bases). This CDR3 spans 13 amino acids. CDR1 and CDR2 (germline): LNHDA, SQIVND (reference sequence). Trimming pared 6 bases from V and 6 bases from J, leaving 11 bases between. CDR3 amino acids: CASSPQAPGELFF. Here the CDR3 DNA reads TGTGCCAGTAGCCCACAGGCTCCCGGGGAGCTGTTTTTT.